The source of this T cell receptor (beta chain) is a study of blood T cell repertoires in COVID-19. The overall study: Nucleic acid was either cDNA or gDNA, and it came from T cells, B-cell-depleted T cells, or PBMCs.

The protocol was immunoSEQ multiplex PCR, while the TCRdb copy is restricted to in-frame clones and leaves out a portion. The repertoire holds around 42,000 clones, roughly nine tenths seen once, with under 10% in the top ten. Germline CDR1 MNHEY, CDR2 SMNVEV (reference sequence). Trimming removed 10 bases from V and 9 bases from J; junction bases left unmatched: 8. This CDR3 is 12 amino acids long. J is TRBJ1-5 and V is TRBV27; 8 bases align to TRBD1. The receptor was isolated from a man aged 30-40 years with active or convalescent COVID-19. Material: peripheral blood. The CDR3 nucleotides read TGTGCCACGGGACAGGAGCTTTGGCCCCAGCATTTT. Translating it yields CATGQELWPQHF.